This TCR beta chain was recovered during a study of T cell repertoires in cytomegalovirus infection. This clonotype was seen repeatedly, ten times or more. What it binds is not known. TCRdb reanalysed the reads using MiXCR and keeps one entry per CDR3 protein. The sample records about 83,000 distinct CDR3 sequences, roughly a quarter being singletons. Trimming removed 4 bases from V and 7 bases from J; junction bases left unmatched: 15. Germline CDR1 is SGHVS and CDR2 is FQNEAQ. The CDR3 consists of 16 residues. The origin of this receptor is a human donor in good health (CMV status not recorded). Some clones in this sample may be carry-over from other donors' samples. J is TRBJ1-2 and V is TRBV7-8, with 7 bases lining up with TRBD1. The source material was CD8+ T cells from cultured PBMCs, sampled from culture after CMV antigen stimulation. The CDR3 spells CASSSPREGAETGYTF. In DNA, the CDR3 is TGTGCCAGCAGCTCGCCGCGGGAGGGGGCGGAAACTGGCTACACCTTC.